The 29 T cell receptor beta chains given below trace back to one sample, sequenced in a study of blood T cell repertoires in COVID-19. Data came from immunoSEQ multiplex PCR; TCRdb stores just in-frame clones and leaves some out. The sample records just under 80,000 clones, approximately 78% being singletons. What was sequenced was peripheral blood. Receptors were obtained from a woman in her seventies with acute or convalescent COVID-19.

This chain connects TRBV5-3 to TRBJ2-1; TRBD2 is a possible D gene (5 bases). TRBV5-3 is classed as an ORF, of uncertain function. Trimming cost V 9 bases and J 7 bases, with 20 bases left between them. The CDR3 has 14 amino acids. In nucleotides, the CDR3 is TGTGCCATCGGGAACGGGATCCCCCATAATGAGCAGTTCTTC. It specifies CAIGNGIPHNEQFF.

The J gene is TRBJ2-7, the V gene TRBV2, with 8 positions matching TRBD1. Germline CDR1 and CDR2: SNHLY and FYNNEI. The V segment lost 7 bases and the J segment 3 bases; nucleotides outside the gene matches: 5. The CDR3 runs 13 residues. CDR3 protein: CASNRDRNYEQYF. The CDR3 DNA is TGTGCCAGCAACCGGGACAGGAACTACGAGCAGTACTTC. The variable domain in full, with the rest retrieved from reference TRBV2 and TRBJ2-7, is EPEVTQTPSHQVTQMGQEVILRCVPISNHLYFYWYRQILGQKVEFLVSFYNNEISEKSEIFDDQFSVERPDGSNFTLKIRSTKLEDSAMYFCASNRDRNYEQYFGPGTRLTVT.

Here the CDR3 DNA reads TGTGCCAGCAGCCAAAGGGCCGGGGGTGAGACCCAGTACTTC. Its protein is CASSQRAGGETQYF. The V call is TRBV3-1 (or the pseudogene TRBV3-2), the J call TRBJ2-5, with a weak D call TRBD2 (6 bases). The CDR3 length is 14 residues. V was clipped by 2 bases and J by 5 bases, with 12 bases between them. Germline V gene data show CDR1 as LGHDT and CDR2 as YNNKEL (reference sequence).

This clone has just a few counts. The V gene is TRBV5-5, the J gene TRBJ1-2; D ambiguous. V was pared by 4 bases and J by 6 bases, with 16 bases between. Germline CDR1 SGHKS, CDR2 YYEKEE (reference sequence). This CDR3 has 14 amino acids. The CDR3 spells CASSPPTVADGYTF. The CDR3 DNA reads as TGTGCCAGCAGCCCGCCTACAGTTGCTGATGGCTACACCTTC.

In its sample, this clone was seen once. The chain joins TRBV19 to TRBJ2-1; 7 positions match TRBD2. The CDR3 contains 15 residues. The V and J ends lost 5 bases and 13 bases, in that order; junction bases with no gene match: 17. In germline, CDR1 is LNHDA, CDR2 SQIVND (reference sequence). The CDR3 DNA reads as TGTGCCAGTAGTGCGGGCCCGGGGGGAGAAGGTCCCCAGTTCTTC. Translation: CASSAGPGGEGPQFF.

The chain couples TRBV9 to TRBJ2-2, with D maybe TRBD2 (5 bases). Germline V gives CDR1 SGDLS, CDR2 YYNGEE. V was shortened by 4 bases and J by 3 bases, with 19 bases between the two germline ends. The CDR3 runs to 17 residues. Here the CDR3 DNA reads TGTGCCAGCAGCAATTTCACTCAGGCCGGGGACACCGGGGAGCTGTTTTTT. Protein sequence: CASSNFTQAGDTGELFF. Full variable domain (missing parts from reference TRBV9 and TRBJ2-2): DSGVTQTPKHLITATGQRVTLRCSPRSGDLSVYWYQQSLDQGLQFLIQYYNGEERAKGNILERFSAQQFPDLHSELNLSSLELGDSALYFCASSNFTQAGDTGELFFGEGSRLTVL.

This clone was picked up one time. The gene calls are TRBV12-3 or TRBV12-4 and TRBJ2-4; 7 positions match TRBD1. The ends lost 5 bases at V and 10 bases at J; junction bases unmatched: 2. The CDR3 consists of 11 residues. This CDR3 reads CASSRQGIQYF. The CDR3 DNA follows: TGTGCCAGCAGTCGACAGGGTATTCAGTACTTC.

CDR3 bases: TGTGCCAGCAGCCAAGACAGGGGGAGCTATGGCTACACCTTC. This gives the protein CASSQDRGSYGYTF. J is TRBJ1-2 and V is TRBV3-1 (or the pseudogene TRBV3-2), with 7 bases matching TRBD1. The CDR3 has 14 amino acids. V lost 0 bases, J lost 4 bases, and 2 bases stayed unmatched. Germline V gene lookup returns CDR1 LGHDT and CDR2 YNNKEL (reference sequence).

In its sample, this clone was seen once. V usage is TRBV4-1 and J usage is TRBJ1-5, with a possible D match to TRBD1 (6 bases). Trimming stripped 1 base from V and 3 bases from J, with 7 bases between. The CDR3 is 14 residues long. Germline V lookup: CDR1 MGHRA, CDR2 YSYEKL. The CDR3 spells CASSQGQVNQPQHF. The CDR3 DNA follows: TGCGCCAGCAGCCAAGGACAGGTCAATCAGCCCCAGCATTTT.

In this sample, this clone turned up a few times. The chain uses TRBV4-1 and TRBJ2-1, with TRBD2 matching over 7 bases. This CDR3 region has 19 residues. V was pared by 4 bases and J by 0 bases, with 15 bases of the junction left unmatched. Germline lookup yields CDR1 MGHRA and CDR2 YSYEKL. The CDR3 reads CASSLPTSAGTPSYNEQFF. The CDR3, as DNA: TGCGCCAGCAGCCTACCTACGTCAGCGGGAACACCCTCCTACAATGAGCAGTTCTTC.

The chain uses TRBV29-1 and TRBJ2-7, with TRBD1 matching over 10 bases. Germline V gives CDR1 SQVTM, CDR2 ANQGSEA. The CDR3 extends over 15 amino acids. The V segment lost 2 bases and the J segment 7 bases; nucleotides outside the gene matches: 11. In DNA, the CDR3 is TGCAGCGTTGAAATCGGGACAGGGGCTCCTCGTGAGCAGTACTTC. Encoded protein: CSVEIGTGAPREQYF.

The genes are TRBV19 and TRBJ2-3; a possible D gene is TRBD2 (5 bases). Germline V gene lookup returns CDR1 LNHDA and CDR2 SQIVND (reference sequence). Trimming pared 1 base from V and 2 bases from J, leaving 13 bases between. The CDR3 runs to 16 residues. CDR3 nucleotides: TGTGCCAGTAGTATAGGACACGGGATTTACACAGATACGCAGTATTTT. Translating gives CASSIGHGIYTDTQYF.

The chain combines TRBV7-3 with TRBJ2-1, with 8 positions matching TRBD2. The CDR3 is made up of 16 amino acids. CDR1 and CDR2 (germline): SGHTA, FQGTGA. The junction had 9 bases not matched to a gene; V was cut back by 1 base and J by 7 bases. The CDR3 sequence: CASSLNSAGAGNEQFF. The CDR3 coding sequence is TGTGCCAGCAGCTTAAATTCAGCGGGAGCGGGGAATGAGCAGTTCTTC.

The CDR3 protein is CASSLAVGASNEQYF. The CDR3 nucleotides are TGTGCCAGCAGCTTAGCAGTGGGGGCCAGCAACGAGCAGTACTTC. J is TRBJ2-7 and V is TRBV7-9; D might be TRBD1 (6 bases). The CDR3 sequence is 15 residues long. Germline values: CDR1 SEHNR, CDR2 FQNEAQ (reference sequence). V was clipped by 0 bases and J by 5 bases, with 14 bases between them.

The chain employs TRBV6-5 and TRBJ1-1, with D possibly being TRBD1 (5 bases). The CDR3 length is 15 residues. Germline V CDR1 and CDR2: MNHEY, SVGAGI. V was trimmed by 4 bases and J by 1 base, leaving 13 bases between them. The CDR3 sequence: CASSWSTGGNTEAFF. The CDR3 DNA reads TGTGCCAGCAGTTGGAGTACCGGGGGGAACACTGAAGCTTTCTTT.

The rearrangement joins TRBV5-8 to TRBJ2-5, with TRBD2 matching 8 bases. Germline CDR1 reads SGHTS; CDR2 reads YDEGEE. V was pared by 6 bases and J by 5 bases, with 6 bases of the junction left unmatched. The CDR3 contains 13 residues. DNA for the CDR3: TGTGCCAGCACCGGGAGGGCGGGGGAGACCCAGTACTTC. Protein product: CASTGRAGETQYF.

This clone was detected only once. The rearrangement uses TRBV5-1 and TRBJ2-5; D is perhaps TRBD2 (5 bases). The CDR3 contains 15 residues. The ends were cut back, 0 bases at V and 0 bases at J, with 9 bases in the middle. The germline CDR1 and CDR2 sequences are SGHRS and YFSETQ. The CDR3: CASSLVGEYQETQYF. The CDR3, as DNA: TGCGCCAGCAGCTTGGTTGGGGAGTACCAAGAGACCCAGTACTTC.

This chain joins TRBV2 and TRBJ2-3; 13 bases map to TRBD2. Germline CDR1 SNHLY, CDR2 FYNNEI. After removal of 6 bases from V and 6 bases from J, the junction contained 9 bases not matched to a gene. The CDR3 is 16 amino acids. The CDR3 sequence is CASRRTSGSEADTQYF. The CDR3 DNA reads TGTGCCAGCAGGAGGACTAGCGGGAGTGAAGCGGATACGCAGTATTTT.

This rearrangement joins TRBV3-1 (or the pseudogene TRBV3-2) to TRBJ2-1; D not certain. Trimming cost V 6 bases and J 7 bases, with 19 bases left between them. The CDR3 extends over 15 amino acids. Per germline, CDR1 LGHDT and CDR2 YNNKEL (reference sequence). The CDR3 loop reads CASSLLHKARNEQFF. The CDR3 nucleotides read TGTGCCAGCAGTCTCTTACATAAAGCGCGTAATGAGCAGTTCTTC.

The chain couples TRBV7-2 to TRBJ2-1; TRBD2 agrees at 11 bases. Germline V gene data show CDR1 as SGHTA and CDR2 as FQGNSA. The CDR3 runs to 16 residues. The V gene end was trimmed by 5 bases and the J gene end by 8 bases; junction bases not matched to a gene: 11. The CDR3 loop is CASSTNSGRGTDEQFF. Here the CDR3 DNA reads TGTGCCAGCAGCACCAATAGCGGGAGGGGGACAGATGAGCAGTTCTTC.

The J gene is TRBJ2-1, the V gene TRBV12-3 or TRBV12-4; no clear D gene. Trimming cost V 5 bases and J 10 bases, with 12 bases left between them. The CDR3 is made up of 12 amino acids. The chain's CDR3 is CASSPPTPEQFF. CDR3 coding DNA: TGTGCCAGCAGTCCACCTACCCCCGAGCAGTTCTTC.

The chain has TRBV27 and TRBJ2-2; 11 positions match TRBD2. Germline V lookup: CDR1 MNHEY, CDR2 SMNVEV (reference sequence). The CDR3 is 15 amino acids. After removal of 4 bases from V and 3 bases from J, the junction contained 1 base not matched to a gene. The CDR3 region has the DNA TGTGCCAGCAGTTGGGGACTAGCGGACACCGGGGAGCTGTTTTTT. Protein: CASSWGLADTGELFF.

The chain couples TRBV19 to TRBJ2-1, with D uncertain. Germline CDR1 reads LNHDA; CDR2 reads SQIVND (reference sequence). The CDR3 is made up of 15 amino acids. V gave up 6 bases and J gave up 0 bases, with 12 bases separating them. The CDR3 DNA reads TGTGCCAGTAGCGAGGAGAAGGACTCCTACAATGAGCAGTTCTTC. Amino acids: CASSEEKDSYNEQFF.

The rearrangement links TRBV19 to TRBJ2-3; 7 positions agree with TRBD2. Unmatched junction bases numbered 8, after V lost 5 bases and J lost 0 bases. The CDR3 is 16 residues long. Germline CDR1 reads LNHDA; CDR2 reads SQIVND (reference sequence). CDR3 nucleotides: TGTGCCAGTAGTTTCGAAGCGGGGACGAGCACAGATACGCAGTATTTT. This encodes CASSFEAGTSTDTQYF.

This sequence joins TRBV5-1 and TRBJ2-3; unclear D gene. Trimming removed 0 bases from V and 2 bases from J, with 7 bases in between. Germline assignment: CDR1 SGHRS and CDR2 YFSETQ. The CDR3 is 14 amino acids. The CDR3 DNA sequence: TGCGCCAGCAGCTTGGAAATCCACACAGATACGCAGTATTTT. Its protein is CASSLEIHTDTQYF.

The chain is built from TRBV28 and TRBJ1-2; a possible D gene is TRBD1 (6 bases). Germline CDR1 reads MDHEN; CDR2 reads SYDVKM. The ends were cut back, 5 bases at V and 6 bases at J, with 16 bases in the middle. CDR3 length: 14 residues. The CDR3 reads CASSPLGGANGYTF. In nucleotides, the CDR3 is TGTGCCAGCAGTCCCCTCGGGGGGGCCAATGGCTACACCTTC.

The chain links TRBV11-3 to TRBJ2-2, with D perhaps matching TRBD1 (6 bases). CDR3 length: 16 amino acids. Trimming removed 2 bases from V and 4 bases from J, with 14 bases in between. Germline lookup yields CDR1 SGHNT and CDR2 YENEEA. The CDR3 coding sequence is TGTGCCAGCAGCTTACTCCCAGGGGAAAGCACCGGGGAGCTGTTTTTT. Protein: CASSLLPGESTGELFF.

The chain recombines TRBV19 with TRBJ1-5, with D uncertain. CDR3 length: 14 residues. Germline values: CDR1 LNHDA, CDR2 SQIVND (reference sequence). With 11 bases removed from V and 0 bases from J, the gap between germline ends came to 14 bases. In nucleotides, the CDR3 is TGTGCCTGCTGGGGAGGCTATAGCAATCAGCCCCAGCATTTT. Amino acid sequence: CACWGGYSNQPQHF.

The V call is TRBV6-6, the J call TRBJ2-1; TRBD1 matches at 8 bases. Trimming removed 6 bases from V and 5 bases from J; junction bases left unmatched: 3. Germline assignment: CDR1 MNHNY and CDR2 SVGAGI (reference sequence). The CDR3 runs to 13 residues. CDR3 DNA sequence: TGTGCCAGCAGGACAGGGGTCCACAATGAGCAGTTCTTC. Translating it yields CASRTGVHNEQFF.